Listed below are T cell receptor beta chains from one sample, sequenced in a study of T cell repertoires in cytomegalovirus infection. Antigen specificity for these receptors is unknown. Via MiXCR, TCRdb re-called the reads, giving one row per CDR3 protein. The sample contains about 68,000 distinct CDR3 sequences, about 22% of which appear only once. The sequenced sample consisted of PBMCs, sequenced either directly or after in vitro stimulation (not recorded which). These receptors were obtained from a human donor in good health (CMV status not recorded). Some clones in this sample may be carry-over from other donors' samples. CDR3s include the opening cysteine and the closing phenylalanine or tryptophan. The D gene is left open where the match is weak. Clone size appears in some rows only: once, few, many, or a class for an expanded clone.

size: few; J: TRBJ1-3; D: TRBD1; V: TRBV6-2/TRBV6-3; DNA: TGTGCCAGCAGTTACTCCGTTGGACAGGCCCAATCTGGAAACACCATATATTTT; CDR3: CASSYSVGQAQSGNTIYF
size: few; J: TRBJ1-6; D: NA; V: TRBV12-3/TRBV12-4; DNA: TGTGCCAGCAGCACCCGCACGCAAGGCTCACCCCTCCACTTT; CDR3: CASSTRTQGSPLHF
size: few; J: TRBJ2-4; D: NA; V: TRBV20-1; DNA: TGCAGTGCTAGAGCCCGAAATGAAAACATTCAGTACTTC; CDR3: CSARARNENIQYF
size: few; J: TRBJ2-3; D: TRBD1; V: TRBV10-3; DNA: TGTGCCATCGGGGGGACAGGGGTCGGCACAGATACGCAGTATTTT; CDR3: CAIGGTGVGTDTQYF
size: NA; J: TRBJ2-5; D: NA; V: TRBV23-1; DNA: TGCGCCAGCAGTCAACCGGGACACCAAGAGACCCAGTACTTC; CDR3: CASSQPGHQETQYF
size: NA; J: TRBJ2-3; D: NA; V: TRBV25-1; DNA: TGTGCCAGCAGTGTGACAGATACGCAGTATTTT; CDR3: CASSVTDTQYF
size: NA; J: TRBJ2-3; D: NA; V: TRBV7-9; DNA: TGTGCCAGCAGCTTATCCCAGGGGAGCACAGATACGCAGTATTTT; CDR3: CASSLSQGSTDTQYF
size: NA; J: TRBJ2-7; D: TRBD1; V: TRBV12-3/TRBV12-4; DNA: TGTGCCAGCAGTCCCTGGGACAGGGTCGGTGCCGAGCAGTACTTC; CDR3: CASSPWDRVGAEQYF
size: few; J: TRBJ2-1; D: TRBD2; V: TRBV5-6; DNA: TGTGCCAGCACCCTCGGGGGACTAGCGAGGAACATCGATGAGCAGTTCTTC; CDR3: CASTLGGLARNIDEQFF
size: NA; J: TRBJ2-5; D: NA; V: TRBV7-3; DNA: TGTGCCAGCGGGGGAGAGACCCAGTACTTC; CDR3: CASGGETQYF
size: few; J: TRBJ2-3; D: TRBD2; V: TRBV4-1; DNA: TGCGCCAGCAGCCAAGATCCTAGGACTAGCGGGAGGTCTACAGATACGCAGTATTTT; CDR3: CASSQDPRTSGRSTDTQYF
size: NA; J: TRBJ2-3; D: TRBD2; V: TRBV19; DNA: TGTGCCAGTAATTCTAGCGGGAGACACACAGATACGCAGTATTTT; CDR3: CASNSSGRHTDTQYF
size: NA; J: TRBJ2-1; D: TRBD2; V: TRBV11-2; DNA: TGTGCCAGCAGCTTAGGTAGCGGGAGTGAGGATGAGCAGTTCTTC; CDR3: CASSLGSGSEDEQFF
size: many; J: TRBJ2-5; D: NA; V: TRBV11-2; DNA: TGTGCCAGCAGCTTAGTCCCGACTCGACAAGAGACCCAGTACTTC; CDR3: CASSLVPTRQETQYF
size: few; J: TRBJ2-1; D: NA; V: TRBV30; DNA: TGTGCCTGGTCCCCGACAGTAACCAATGAGCAGTTCTTC; CDR3: CAWSPTVTNEQFF
size: NA; J: TRBJ2-7; D: TRBD2; V: TRBV6-2/TRBV6-3; DNA: TGTGCCAGCAGATGGACTAGCGGGAGCTTAAGAGGCTACGAGCAGTACTTC; CDR3: CASRWTSGSLRGYEQYF
size: NA; J: TRBJ1-2; D: NA; V: TRBV18; DNA: TGTGCCAGCTCATGGGATTCTGCTGTCCGGGAGGGCTACACCTTC; CDR3: CASSWDSAVREGYTF
size: many; J: TRBJ2-1; D: TRBD2; V: TRBV7-3; DNA: TGTGCCAGCAGCTTAACCGCAGGGACTAGCGGGAGTATCAATGAGCAGTTCTTC; CDR3: CASSLTAGTSGSINEQFF
size: NA; J: TRBJ2-1; D: NA; V: TRBV18; DNA: TGTGCCAGCTCACCAGTAGGCACTAGCTACAATGAGCAGTTCTTC; CDR3: CASSPVGTSYNEQFF
size: NA; J: TRBJ2-7; D: NA; V: TRBV6-6; DNA: TGTGCCAGCATGACCGTCTCCTACGAGCAGTACTTC; CDR3: CASMTVSYEQYF
size: many; J: TRBJ1-5; D: NA; V: TRBV19; DNA: TGTGCCAGTAGTATCATAATCCGTCAGCCCCAGCATTTT; CDR3: CASSIIIRQPQHF
size: NA; J: TRBJ2-2; D: TRBD2; V: TRBV19; DNA: TGTGCCAGTAGCCCGGGACTAGAGTCCGGGGAGCTGTTTTTT; CDR3: CASSPGLESGELFF
size: NA; J: TRBJ2-5; D: NA; V: TRBV12-3/TRBV12-4; DNA: TGTGCCAGCAGTTTAGAGCTGGACAGAGAGACCCAGTACTTC; CDR3: CASSLELDRETQYF
size: few; J: TRBJ2-7; D: NA; V: TRBV7-2; DNA: TGTGCCAGCAGCTTAGAGAGACGGAGCTCCTACGAGCAGTACTTC; CDR3: CASSLERRSSYEQYF
size: NA; J: TRBJ2-3; D: TRBD2; V: TRBV29-1; DNA: TGCAGCATTTGGACTAGCGGTCGCACAGATACGCAGTATTTT; CDR3: CSIWTSGRTDTQYF
size: NA; J: TRBJ1-2; D: NA; V: TRBV5-1; DNA: TGCGCCAGCAGCTCTACCCCAGGGGATCGTGGCTACACCTTC; CDR3: CASSSTPGDRGYTF
size: NA; J: TRBJ2-2; D: TRBD1; V: TRBV18; DNA: TGTGCCAGCTCACCGGCATTCGGGACAGAGAACACCGGGGAGCTGTTTTTT; CDR3: CASSPAFGTENTGELFF
size: few; J: TRBJ1-2; D: NA; V: TRBV6-5; DNA: TGTGCCAGCAGTTACTCGCCTACGGTCGGCGGCTACACCTTC; CDR3: CASSYSPTVGGYTF
size: NA; J: TRBJ2-1; D: NA; V: TRBV23-1; DNA: TGCGCCAGCAGTCAATGGGTGGCCGGGACTTTCTACAATGAGCAGTTCTTC; CDR3: CASSQWVAGTFYNEQFF
size: many; J: TRBJ2-2; D: NA; V: TRBV6-1; DNA: TGTGCCAGCACCACGGGTGGAGCCGCGAACACCGGGGAGCTGTTTTTT; CDR3: CASTTGGAANTGELFF
size: NA; J: TRBJ1-1; D: NA; V: TRBV7-2; DNA: TGTGCCAGCAGCTCCCGAGGGGGAACGAACACTGAAGCTTTCTTT; CDR3: CASSSRGGTNTEAFF
size: few; J: TRBJ2-7; D: NA; V: TRBV24-1; DNA: TGTGCCACCAGTGAGTCCGGGACCAGTTACGAGCAGTACTTC; CDR3: CATSESGTSYEQYF
size: many; J: TRBJ2-7; D: TRBD1; V: TRBV28; DNA: TGTGCCAGCAGACAGGGGTTGAGCTCCTACGAGCAGTACTTC; CDR3: CASRQGLSSYEQYF
size: NA; J: TRBJ1-4; D: NA; V: TRBV28; DNA: TGTGCCAGCAGTCCGCGTACTCCCTTCGAAAAACTGTTTTTT; CDR3: CASSPRTPFEKLFF
size: many; J: TRBJ2-4; D: NA; V: TRBV4-1; DNA: TGCGCCAGCAGCCAACTTTCCAGGGGCCCTCATCAGTACTTC; CDR3: CASSQLSRGPHQYF
size: NA; J: TRBJ2-3; D: NA; V: TRBV5-1; DNA: TGCGCCAGCAGCTTGGTGGCGGGGAACACAGATACGCAGTATTTT; CDR3: CASSLVAGNTDTQYF
size: many; J: TRBJ2-3; D: TRBD2; V: TRBV7-2; DNA: TGTGCCAGCACCAAAGCGGGAGTAACAGATACGCAGTATTTT; CDR3: CASTKAGVTDTQYF
size: many; J: TRBJ1-6; D: TRBD1; V: TRBV7-2; DNA: TGTGCCAGCAGCTTACAGGGGGCGGTTAATTCACCCCTCCACTTT; CDR3: CASSLQGAVNSPLHF
size: few; J: TRBJ2-3; D: NA; V: TRBV7-2; DNA: TGTGCCAGCAGAGGAGCAGGCACAGATACGCAGTATTTT; CDR3: CASRGAGTDTQYF
size: NA; J: TRBJ1-4; D: NA; V: TRBV4-3; DNA: TGCGCCAGCAGCCCCGCCTCGGGGACACCGCTTTTTAATGAAAAACTGTTTTTT; CDR3: CASSPASGTPLFNEKLFF
size: many; J: TRBJ1-2; D: NA; V: TRBV7-9; DNA: TGTGCCAGCAGCTTAGGCATCGCAGGGAGCTATGGCTACACCTTC; CDR3: CASSLGIAGSYGYTF
size: few; J: TRBJ2-1; D: NA; V: TRBV28; DNA: TGTGCCAGCACTGTAGCCTCTACCTACAATGAGCAGTTCTTC; CDR3: CASTVASTYNEQFF
size: NA; J: TRBJ2-4; D: NA; V: TRBV6-1; DNA: TGTGCCAGCAGTGAAGACAGAGCCAAAAACATTCAGTACTTC; CDR3: CASSEDRAKNIQYF
size: few; J: TRBJ1-1; D: TRBD1; V: TRBV19; DNA: TGTGCCAGTAGCCCACTCTGGACAGGGGCCGACCTGAACACTGAAGCTTTCTTT; CDR3: CASSPLWTGADLNTEAFF
size: few; J: TRBJ1-1; D: NA; V: TRBV7-9; DNA: TGTGCCAGCACCGGAGGTCGGGGCTTAACTGAAGCTTTCTTT; CDR3: CASTGGRGLTEAFF
size: many; J: TRBJ2-6; D: NA; V: TRBV7-2; DNA: TGTGCCAGCAGCTTGGGGAGGAAATTCTCTGGGGCCAACGTCCTGACTTTC; CDR3: CASSLGRKFSGANVLTF
size: few; J: TRBJ2-7; D: NA; V: TRBV7-9; DNA: TGTGCCAGCAGCTTAGACGTGGCTGAGCAGTACTTC; CDR3: CASSLDVAEQYF
size: NA; J: TRBJ2-3; D: NA; V: TRBV27; DNA: TGTGCCAGCAGTTTGGTCTTTCCGGATACGCAGTATTTT; CDR3: CASSLVFPDTQYF
size: many; J: TRBJ1-2; D: TRBD1; V: TRBV12-3/TRBV12-4; DNA: TGTGCCAGCAGTTTAAGGGACAGGGTGCCCTACACCTTC; CDR3: CASSLRDRVPYTF
size: NA; J: TRBJ1-6; D: NA; V: TRBV6-5; DNA: TGTGCCAGCAGCTGGACAGAGCCCTCCTATAATTCACCCCTCCACTTT; CDR3: CASSWTEPSYNSPLHF
size: NA; J: TRBJ1-1; D: TRBD1; V: TRBV29-1; DNA: TGCAGCGCCAAGGAGGGACAGGGCTGGATGAACACTGAAGCTTTCTTT; CDR3: CSAKEGQGWMNTEAFF
size: few; J: TRBJ1-5; D: NA; V: TRBV28; DNA: TGTGCCAGCAGTCCCACGGGGGTAGGGAATCAGCCCCAGCATTTT; CDR3: CASSPTGVGNQPQHF
size: many; J: TRBJ2-5; D: NA; V: TRBV7-2; DNA: TGTGCCAGCAGCTTAGGCGGCCTCCAAGAGACCCAGTACTTC; CDR3: CASSLGGLQETQYF
size: many; J: TRBJ1-2; D: TRBD1; V: TRBV7-6; DNA: TGTGCCAGCAGCCAGTGGGGGGACAGTAACACTCTTATCTATGGCTACACCTTC; CDR3: CASSQWGDSNTLIYGYTF
size: many; J: TRBJ1-2; D: NA; V: TRBV4-1; DNA: TGCGCCAGCAGCCAGCGTTCTAACTATGGCTACACCTTC; CDR3: CASSQRSNYGYTF
size: few; J: TRBJ2-1; D: TRBD2; V: TRBV11-3; DNA: TGTGCCAGCAGCGATCGGACTAGCGGGAGTGGTCCGCAGTTCTTC; CDR3: CASSDRTSGSGPQFF
size: NA; J: TRBJ1-6; D: NA; V: TRBV4-1; DNA: TGCGCCAGCAGCCAGGGGAGGACGGCACTTTATAATTCACCCCTCCACTTT; CDR3: CASSQGRTALYNSPLHF